This is a list of T cell receptor beta chains from one sample in a study of blood T cell repertoires in COVID-19. Assay used: immunoSEQ multiplex PCR; TCRdb lists only in-frame clones, some missing. The table includes some 200,000 clones, about 86% detected once. The material sequenced was PBMCs or T cells enriched from blood (not recorded which). The receptors come from a woman aged 50 to 60 in a cohort exposed to, infected with or recovered from COVID-19 (not recorded which). Each CDR3 is given with its conserved first and last residue. A D gene is named only where the DNA matches it firmly. Where a row states a size, it is once, few, many or the class of an expanded clone; other rows omit it.

d_call: TRBD1; clone_size: -; cdr3_length: 15; v_call: TRBV12-5; j_call: TRBJ1-5; cdr3_nt: TGTGCTAGTGCTCCCGACAGGGGGAATGGTCAGCCCCAGCATTTT; cdr3_aa: CASAPDRGNGQPQHF
d_call: -; clone_size: -; cdr3_length: 14; v_call: TRBV7-2; j_call: TRBJ2-7; cdr3_nt: TGTGCCAGCAGCGCCGACAGGAGCTCCTACGAGCAGTACTTC; cdr3_aa: CASSADRSSYEQYF
d_call: -; clone_size: -; cdr3_length: 16; v_call: TRBV9; j_call: TRBJ2-7; cdr3_nt: TGTGCCAGCAGCGCAACCTTCGCGGGGTATCCCTACGAGCAGTACTTC; cdr3_aa: CASSATFAGYPYEQYF
d_call: TRBD2; clone_size: -; cdr3_length: 18; v_call: TRBV4-3; j_call: TRBJ2-1; cdr3_nt: TGCGCCAGCAGCCGAGGGACTAGCGGGGGCCGGGAGATGTCGGAGCAGTTCTTC; cdr3_aa: CASSRGTSGGREMSEQFF
d_call: -; clone_size: -; cdr3_length: 21; v_call: TRBV3-1/TRBV3-2; j_call: TRBJ2-2; cdr3_nt: TGTGCCAGCAGCCAAGTCAATCCCCGGGACATCCGCGCGCGAGCCACCGGGGAGCTGTTTTTT; cdr3_aa: CASSQVNPRDIRARATGELFF
d_call: -; clone_size: -; cdr3_length: 13; v_call: TRBV4-3; j_call: TRBJ1-4; cdr3_nt: TGCGCCAGCCGAGGGACAACTAATGAAAAACTGTTTTTT; cdr3_aa: CASRGTTNEKLFF
d_call: -; clone_size: -; cdr3_length: 13; v_call: TRBV6-5; j_call: TRBJ1-6; cdr3_nt: TGTGCCAGCAGTTCTTGGCAGGGACTCACCCTCCACTTT; cdr3_aa: CASSSWQGLTLHF
d_call: -; clone_size: -; cdr3_length: 15; v_call: TRBV6-5; j_call: TRBJ1-4; cdr3_nt: TGTGCCAGCAGTTACCTCGGGGCAACTAATGAAAAACTGTTTTTT; cdr3_aa: CASSYLGATNEKLFF
d_call: -; clone_size: -; cdr3_length: 16; v_call: TRBV7-9; j_call: TRBJ1-4; cdr3_nt: TGTGCCAGCAGCCGTACCCCGGGTGGCACTAATGAAAAACTGTTTTTT; cdr3_aa: CASSRTPGGTNEKLFF
d_call: TRBD1; clone_size: -; cdr3_length: 15; v_call: TRBV7-2; j_call: TRBJ1-6; cdr3_nt: TGTGCCAGCAGCGTAATGGACAGGGCGAATTCACCCCTCCACTTT; cdr3_aa: CASSVMDRANSPLHF
d_call: -; clone_size: -; cdr3_length: 13; v_call: TRBV27; j_call: TRBJ2-1; cdr3_nt: TGTGCCAGCAGTCCCATCCGGGAAAATGAGCAGTTCTTC; cdr3_aa: CASSPIRENEQFF
d_call: -; clone_size: few; cdr3_length: 15; v_call: TRBV5-1; j_call: TRBJ1-5; cdr3_nt: TGCGCCAGCAGCTTGGCCGGGGGACTTGGGCAGCCCCAGCATTTT; cdr3_aa: CASSLAGGLGQPQHF
d_call: TRBD1; clone_size: -; cdr3_length: 17; v_call: TRBV27; j_call: TRBJ1-3; cdr3_nt: TGTGCCAGCAGTTTAACCTCGAAGGGGGCATCTGGAAACACCATATATTTT; cdr3_aa: CASSLTSKGASGNTIYF
d_call: TRBD1; clone_size: -; cdr3_length: 17; v_call: TRBV3-1/TRBV3-2; j_call: TRBJ1-3; cdr3_nt: TGTGCCAGCAGCCTCAACAGGGGGCCGACCTCTGGAAACACCATATATTTT; cdr3_aa: CASSLNRGPTSGNTIYF
d_call: -; clone_size: -; cdr3_length: 13; v_call: TRBV4-1; j_call: TRBJ2-2; cdr3_nt: TGCGCCAGCAGCCAAGTACTTTCCGGGGAGCTGTTTTTT; cdr3_aa: CASSQVLSGELFF
d_call: -; clone_size: -; cdr3_length: 11; v_call: TRBV25-1; j_call: TRBJ1-1; cdr3_nt: TGTGCCAGCAGGATGGCGGGAGAAGCTTTCTTT; cdr3_aa: CASRMAGEAFF
d_call: TRBD2; clone_size: -; cdr3_length: 17; v_call: TRBV3-1/TRBV3-2; j_call: TRBJ2-1; cdr3_nt: TGTGCCAGCAGCCAGGGGACTAGCGGGAAAACCTACAATGAGCAGTTCTTC; cdr3_aa: CASSQGTSGKTYNEQFF
d_call: TRBD1; clone_size: -; cdr3_length: 15; v_call: TRBV4-1; j_call: TRBJ1-1; cdr3_nt: TGCGCCAGCAGCCAAGGGAGACAGGGCAACACTGAAGCTTTCTTT; cdr3_aa: CASSQGRQGNTEAFF
d_call: -; clone_size: -; cdr3_length: 15; v_call: TRBV5-4; j_call: TRBJ1-2; cdr3_nt: TGTGCCAGCAGCTTGGCCCGGGCAGGAGGGTATGGCTACACCTTC; cdr3_aa: CASSLARAGGYGYTF
d_call: TRBD1; clone_size: -; cdr3_length: 15; v_call: TRBV4-3; j_call: TRBJ2-7; cdr3_nt: TGCGCCAGCAGCCTTCTCGCGGACAGGGCCTACGAGCAGTACTTC; cdr3_aa: CASSLLADRAYEQYF
d_call: TRBD1; clone_size: -; cdr3_length: 15; v_call: TRBV5-5; j_call: TRBJ1-4; cdr3_nt: TGTGCCAGCAGCTTGGCGGGACAGAAGTATGAAAAACTGTTTTTT; cdr3_aa: CASSLAGQKYEKLFF
d_call: -; clone_size: -; cdr3_length: 16; v_call: TRBV6-2/TRBV6-3; j_call: TRBJ2-3; cdr3_nt: TGTGCCAGCAGTTATTATCGGAACAGAAACACAGATACGCAGTATTTT; cdr3_aa: CASSYYRNRNTDTQYF